This passage covers 18 T cell receptor beta chains from one sample sequenced in a study of blood T cell repertoires in COVID-19 (dated by TCRdb to the early 2020s). Libraries were constructed by the immunoSEQ multiplex PCR assay. TCRdb mirrors the immuneACCESS table, restricted to in-frame sequences. Some clones are absent from its copies; in checked studies, under half trace to an unresolved V gene, and the reason for the others is unknown. This sample holds 120,000 or so clones; roughly 90% were observed only once. The top ten hold about 7.4% of the sample. Sequencing was carried out using peripheral blood. These receptors all stem from a man between 65 and 85 years old who had recovered from COVID-19.

This sequence joins TRBV7-2 and TRBJ1-1, with 7 bases that match TRBD1. Per germline, CDR1 SGHTA and CDR2 FQGNSA. The CDR3 is 15 residues long. V trimming: 1 base; J trimming: 2 bases; junction bases outside the gene matches: 4. The CDR3 region is CASSLGGTVNTEAFF. The CDR3, as DNA: TGTGCCAGCAGCTTAGGAGGGACAGTTAACACTGAAGCTTTCTTT.

Points on this clone: Other DNA sequences within the sample encode an identical CDR3. The gene calls are TRBV27 and TRBJ2-1, with 11 bases matching TRBD2. V trimming: 2 bases; J trimming: 1 base; junction bases outside the gene matches: 1. Germline CDR1 MNHEY, CDR2 SMNVEV (reference sequence). This CDR3 spans 16 amino acids. The CDR3 nucleotides are TGTGCCAGCAGTTTACTAGCGGGGGGTTCCTACAATGAGCAGTTCTTC. Its translation is CASSLLAGGSYNEQFF.

V and J are TRBV13 and TRBJ2-1; tentatively, D is TRBD2 (7 bases). Trimming removed 4 bases at V and 4 bases at J, with 14 bases between. Germline lookup yields CDR1 PRHDT and CDR2 FYEKMQ (reference sequence). The CDR3 is made up of 15 amino acids. As DNA, the CDR3 is TGTGCCAGCAGCTCATGGGGGGGCCGGTACAATGAGCAGTTCTTC. This sequence encodes CASSSWGGRYNEQFF.

The rearrangement uses TRBV25-1 and TRBJ1-5, with 7 bases matching TRBD1. Germline V CDR1 and CDR2: MGHDK, SYGVNS. V lost 9 bases to trimming and J lost 2 bases; unmatched junction nucleotides: 10. The CDR3 has 15 amino acids. The CDR3 DNA follows: TGTGCCAGACAAACAGGGGAGGAAGGCAATCAGCCCCAGCATTTT. The encoded protein is CARQTGEEGNQPQHF.

This clone was found many times. Other nucleotide sequences from this sample produce the same CDR3. The gene calls are TRBV28 and TRBJ2-5; perhaps TRBD2 as D (6 bases). The CDR3 totals 13 residues. Deletions cut 3 bases from V and 1 base from J, with 6 bases between. CDR1 is MDHEN, CDR2 SYDVKM, per germline. CDR3 DNA sequence: TGTGCCAGCAGTTTGGGGGGCCAAGAGACCCAGTACTTC. Translation: CASSLGGQETQYF. Complete variable domain (other parts from reference TRBV28 and TRBJ2-5): DVKVTQSSRYLVKRTGEKVFLECVQDMDHENMFWYRQDPGLGLRLIYFSYDVKMKEKGDIPEGYSVSREKKERFSLILESASTNQTSMYLCASSLGGQETQYFGPGTRLLVL.

This clone appeared a single time. This chain joins TRBV7-2 and TRBJ1-1; 7 nucleotides align to TRBD1. Germline V CDR1 and CDR2: SGHTA, FQGNSA. The CDR3 is 14 amino acids. V was pared by 3 bases and J by 3 bases, with 4 bases of the junction left unmatched. CDR3 nucleotides: TGTGCCAGCAGCTTTCAAACAGGGGACACTGAAGCTTTCTTT. It codes for CASSFQTGDTEAFF. Drawing the rest from reference TRBV7-2 and TRBJ1-1, the complete variable domain is GAGVSQSPSNKVTEKGKDVELRCDPISGHTALYWYRQSLGQGLEFLIYFQGNSAPDKSGLPSDRFSAERTGGSVSTLTIQRTQQEDSAVYLCASSFQTGDTEAFFGQGTRLTVV.

The rearrangement joins TRBV18 to TRBJ1-6, with 8 bases matching TRBD1. This CDR3 has 14 residues. Trimming took 6 bases from V and 10 from J; bases not matched to a gene: 8. CDR1 is KGHSH, CDR2 LQKENI, per germline. The CDR3 bases are TGTGCCAGCTCCCCAACGTACAGGGGGTCACCCCTCCACTTT. This translates into CASSPTYRGSPLHF.

The chain recombines TRBV6-2 or TRBV6-3 with TRBJ2-3; D call uncertain. CDR3 size: 14 residues. In germline, CDR1 is MNHEY, CDR2 SVGEGT. Trimming removed 5 bases at V and 4 bases at J, with 13 bases between. The CDR3 spells CASSRDLGADTQYF. The CDR3 nucleotides read TGTGCCAGCAGTCGAGATCTAGGCGCAGATACGCAGTATTTT.

The gene calls are TRBV10-3 and TRBJ2-4; 9 bases fit TRBD1. The CDR3 is 16 residues long. J gave up 4 bases and V 0 bases, and 4 bases lay outside the gene matches. Germline CDR1 reads ENHRY; CDR2 reads SYGVKD. The CDR3 nucleotides read TGTGCCATCAGTGAGTCGATAGGGACAGGGAAAAACATTCAGTACTTC. It yields the protein CAISESIGTGKNIQYF.

The chain is built from TRBV10-3 and TRBJ1-4; 7 bases map to TRBD1. This CDR3 is built from 15 residues. Germline V gene lookup returns CDR1 ENHRY and CDR2 SYGVKD. V lost 6 bases and J lost 5; bases outside the gene matches: 9. This CDR3 is CAISDRQGWNEKLFF. The CDR3, as DNA: TGTGCCATCAGCGACCGACAGGGCTGGAATGAAAAACTGTTTTTT.

The rearrangement uses TRBV7-9 and TRBJ1-5; 9 positions agree with TRBD1. The CDR3 covers 14 residues. With V trimmed by 4 bases and J by 8 bases, 6 bases remained unmatched. Germline V gives CDR1 SEHNR, CDR2 FQNEAQ (reference sequence). The CDR3 DNA is TGTGCCAGCAGCTCTACAGGGGGCAGGGAGCCCCAGCATTTT. It encodes CASSSTGGREPQHF.

The V gene is TRBV15, the J gene TRBJ2-1; TRBD2 is a possible D gene (5 bases). CDR3 length: 14 residues. V lost 5 bases and J lost 3, with 11 bases in between. Germline-derived CDR1 and CDR2 are LNHNV and YYDKDF (reference sequence). The CDR3 reads CATSSPRGYNEQFF. In DNA form, the CDR3 reads TGTGCCACCAGCTCCCCCCGGGGCTACAATGAGCAGTTCTTC.

This chain joins TRBV7-3 and TRBJ2-2, with 8 nucleotides matching TRBD1. Germline-derived CDR1 and CDR2 are SGHTA and FQGTGA. This CDR3 comprises 16 residues. V lost 3 bases and J lost 5; bases outside the gene matches: 8. This CDR3 reads CASSFASGGATGELFF. In DNA form, the CDR3 reads TGTGCCAGCAGCTTCGCTTCAGGGGGCGCAACCGGGGAGCTGTTTTTT. The full variable domain, rest sourced from reference TRBV7-3 and TRBJ2-2, is GAGVSQTPSNKVTEKGKYVELRCDPISGHTALYWYRQSLGQGPEFLIYFQGTGAADDSGLPNDRFFAVRPEGSVSTLKIQRTERGDSAVYLCASSFASGGATGELFFGEGSRLTVL.

V and J are TRBV6-4 and TRBJ1-2, with TRBD1 matching 9 bases. The CDR3 totals 13 residues. J lost 8 bases, V lost 6 bases, and 7 bases had no gene match. Per the germline V gene, CDR1 is MRHNA and CDR2 is SNTAGT. The CDR3 is CASSPTGGSGYTF. The CDR3 DNA reads TGTGCCAGCAGCCCAACAGGGGGCAGCGGCTACACCTTC.

This clone has a handful of counts. The chain recombines TRBV4-3 with TRBJ2-2, with TRBD2 identical over 11 bases. Looked up from germline, CDR1 is LGHNA and CDR2 is YSLEER. This CDR3 contains 17 residues. With 3 bases clipped from V and 3 bases from J, the junction kept 6 bases outside the gene matches. The CDR3 sequence is CASSHSPTSGDTGELFF. As DNA, the CDR3 is TGCGCCAGCAGCCACTCGCCGACTAGCGGGGACACCGGGGAGCTGTTTTTT.

V gene TRBV2 combines with J gene TRBJ2-7; 10 bases line up with TRBD2. The CDR3 sequence is 15 residues long. V dropped 10 bases and J dropped 2; count of bases not matched to a gene: 11. From germline, CDR1 is SNHLY and CDR2 FYNNEI. CDR3 loop: CATVVPSGGAYEQYF. CDR3 bases: TGTGCCACCGTCGTACCCAGCGGGGGGGCCTACGAGCAGTACTTC.

Points on this clone: A junction end diverges from the germline sequence, so it may reflect a read error. The rearrangement uses TRBV20-1 and TRBJ2-3; perhaps TRBD1 as D (5 bases). CDR1 DFQATT and CDR2 SNEGSKA come from the germline V gene (reference sequence). The CDR3 has 11 amino acids. DNA of the CDR3: TGCAGTGCTAGGCACGTACCGGATAGGGGTTTT. Its translation is CSARHVPDRGF.

The rearrangement links TRBV27 to TRBJ2-3, with TRBD1 as a possible D gene (5 bases). Germline V lookup: CDR1 MNHEY, CDR2 SMNVEV (reference sequence). This CDR3 is built from 14 residues. With 6 bases removed from V and 1 base from J, the gap between germline ends came to 11 bases. The CDR3 spells CASRQTVGTDTQYF. The DNA of the CDR3 is TGTGCCAGCAGGCAGACAGTCGGCACAGATACGCAGTATTTT.